This is a list of T cell receptor beta chains from one sample in a study of vaccination and CD4 T cells after COVID-19. For these TCRs, the target antigens are not known. TCRdb used MiXCR to reprocess the PCR reads, holding one entry per CDR3 protein. The sample contains more than 9,000 distinct CDR3 sequences, 45% to 55% of which appear only once. This specimen was cultured CD4+ T cells from blood, taken after SARS-CoV-2 vaccination. These receptors were taken from a human donor with COVID-19. CDR3s include the opening cysteine and the closing phenylalanine or tryptophan. A D gene is named only where the DNA matches it firmly. Size values are once, few and many counts, or a class for expanded clones, and some rows have none.

>few|TRBD2|TRBJ2-2|TRBV7-6
TGTGCCAGCAGCTTAGCCCGGACTAGCGGGGCCGGGGAGCTGTTTTTT
CASSLARTSGAGELFF
>.|.|TRBJ1-1|TRBV18
TGTGCCAGCTCCCCTCAGGGGAACACTGAAGCTTTCTTT
CASSPQGNTEAFF
>.|TRBD2|TRBJ2-1|TRBV6-1
TGTGCCAGCAGTGGGAGCGGGGGAAACTCCTACAATGAGCAGTTCTTC
CASSGSGGNSYNEQFF
>.|.|TRBJ1-4|TRBV28
TGTGCCAGCAGTTTAGGGGTTGGGGGTAATGAAAAACTGTTTTTT
CASSLGVGGNEKLFF
>.|.|TRBJ2-1|TRBV27
TGTGCCAGCAGTTCACAGGGCCATGAGCAGTTCTTC
CASSSQGHEQFF
>.|.|TRBJ1-1|TRBV21-1
TGTGCCAGCAGCAAGCCGCTTCGGGACAGAGACGAAGCTTTCTTT
CASSKPLRDRDEAFF
>.|TRBD1|TRBJ2-1|TRBV5-4
TGTGCCAGCAGCGGCCGGGACAGGTACAATGAGCAGTTCTTC
CASSGRDRYNEQFF
>few|TRBD2|TRBJ2-3|TRBV7-9
TGTGCCAGCAGCTTGACTAGCGGGGGAGGCACAGATACGCAGTATTTT
CASSLTSGGGTDTQYF
>.|TRBD1|TRBJ2-2|TRBV27
TGTGCCAGCAGTGCCTCCGGGACAGGGGGCCCCGGGGAGCTGTTTTTT
CASSASGTGGPGELFF
>.|.|TRBJ2-2|TRBV29-1
TGCAGCGCCGCGTTGGGAGTCGTTAACACCGGGGAGCTGTTTTTT
CSAALGVVNTGELFF
>.|.|TRBJ1-5|TRBV28
TGTGCCAGCAGTTCTGGGCCACAGAAACGGCCCCAGCATTTT
CASSSGPQKRPQHF
>.|.|TRBJ2-2|TRBV20-1
TGCAGTGCTAGAGAAGGGGGGATGAACACCGGGGAGCTGTTTTTT
CSAREGGMNTGELFF
>.|.|TRBJ1-3|TRBV5-5
TGTGCCAGCAGCTTGGGACCGTTCGCTGGAAACACCATATATTTT
CASSLGPFAGNTIYF
>few|.|TRBJ2-2|TRBV7-8
TGTGCCAGCAGCAGCGGGACAGACACCGGGGAGCTGTTTTTT
CASSSGTDTGELFF
>.|TRBD1|TRBJ1-5|TRBV12-3/TRBV12-4
TGTGCCAGCAGTATTGGACAGGGGGACAATCAGCCCCAGCATTTT
CASSIGQGDNQPQHF
>.|.|TRBJ1-2|TRBV25-1
TGTGCCAGCAGTGAAACGTCCGCCAACTATGGCTACACCTTC
CASSETSANYGYTF